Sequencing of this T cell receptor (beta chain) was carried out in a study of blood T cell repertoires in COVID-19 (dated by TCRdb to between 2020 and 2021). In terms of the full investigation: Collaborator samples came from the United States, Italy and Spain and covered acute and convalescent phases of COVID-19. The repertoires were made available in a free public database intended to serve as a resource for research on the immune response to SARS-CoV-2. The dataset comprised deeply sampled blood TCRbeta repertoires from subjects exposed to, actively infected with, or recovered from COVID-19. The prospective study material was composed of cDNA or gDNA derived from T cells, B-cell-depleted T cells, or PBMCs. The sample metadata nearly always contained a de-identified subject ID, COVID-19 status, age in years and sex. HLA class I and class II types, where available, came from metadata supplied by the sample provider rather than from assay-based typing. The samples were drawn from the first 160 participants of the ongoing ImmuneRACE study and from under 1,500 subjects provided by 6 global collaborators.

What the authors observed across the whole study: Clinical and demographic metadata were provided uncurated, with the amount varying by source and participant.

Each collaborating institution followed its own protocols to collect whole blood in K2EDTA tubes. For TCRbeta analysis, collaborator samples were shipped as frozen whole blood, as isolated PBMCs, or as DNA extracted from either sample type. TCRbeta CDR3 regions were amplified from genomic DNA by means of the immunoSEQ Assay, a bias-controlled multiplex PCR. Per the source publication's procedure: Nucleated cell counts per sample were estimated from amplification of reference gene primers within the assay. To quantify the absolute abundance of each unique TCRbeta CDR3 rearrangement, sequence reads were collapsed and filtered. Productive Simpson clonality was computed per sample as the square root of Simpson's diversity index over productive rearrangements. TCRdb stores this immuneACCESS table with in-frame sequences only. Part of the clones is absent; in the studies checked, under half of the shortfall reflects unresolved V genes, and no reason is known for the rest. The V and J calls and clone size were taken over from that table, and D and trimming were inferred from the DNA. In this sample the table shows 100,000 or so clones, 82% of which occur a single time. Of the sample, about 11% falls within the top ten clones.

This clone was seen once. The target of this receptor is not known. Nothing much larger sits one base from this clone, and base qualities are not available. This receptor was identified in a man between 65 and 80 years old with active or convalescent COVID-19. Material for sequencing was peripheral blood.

The CDR3 corresponds to CASSLTDMNTEAFF. The DNA is as follows: TGTGCCAGCAGTTTAACAGACATGAACACTGAAGCTTTCTTT. Here the chain combines TRBV28 and TRBJ1-1; the D segment cannot be called with confidence. For CDR1 and CDR2, the germline V gene lists MDHEN and SYDVKM. Trimming takes 2 bases from V and 0 bases from J, and the germline ends sit 7 bases apart. The CDR3 holds 14 amino acids from the cysteine to the phenylalanine. The CDR3 DNA has 42 bases and is translated from base 1.